This T cell receptor beta chain was sequenced in a study of CD8 T cells in ankylosing spondylitis. Germline V gene sequence: CDR1 LNHDA, CDR2 SQIVND (reference sequence). Trimming stripped 7 bases from V and 6 bases from J, with 18 bases between. The CDR3 is 14 residues long. A single record per CDR3 protein comes from TCRdb applying MiXCR to the 5' RACE reads. The sample includes approximately 400,000 distinct CDR3 sequences, about a sixth of them seen just once. Whole-study results and caveats: A TCR beta motif made of eight highly homologous variants seemed typical of ankylosing spondylitis blood.

Note on this clonotype: Its antigen is currently unknown.

The genes are TRBV19 and TRBJ1-2, with a weak D call TRBD1 (5 bases). The TCR comes from a male donor with ankylosing spondylitis. The sequenced sample consisted of blood, either unsorted or a sorted T cell fraction (not recorded which). The DNA of the CDR3 is TGTGCCAGTACTGCCGACAGCGGGGGAGATGGCTACACCTTC. It encodes CASTADSGGDGYTF.